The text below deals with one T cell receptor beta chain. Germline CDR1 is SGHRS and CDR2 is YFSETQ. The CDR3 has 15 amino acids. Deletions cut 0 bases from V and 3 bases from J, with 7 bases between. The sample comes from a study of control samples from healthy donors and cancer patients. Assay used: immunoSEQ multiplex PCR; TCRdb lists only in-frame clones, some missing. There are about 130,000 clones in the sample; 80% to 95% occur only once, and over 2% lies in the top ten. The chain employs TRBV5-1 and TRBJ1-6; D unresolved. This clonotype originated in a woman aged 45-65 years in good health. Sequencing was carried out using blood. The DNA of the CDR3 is TGCGCCAGCAGCTTGGCCGTGGACTATAATTCACCCCTCCACTTT. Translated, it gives CASSLAVDYNSPLHF.